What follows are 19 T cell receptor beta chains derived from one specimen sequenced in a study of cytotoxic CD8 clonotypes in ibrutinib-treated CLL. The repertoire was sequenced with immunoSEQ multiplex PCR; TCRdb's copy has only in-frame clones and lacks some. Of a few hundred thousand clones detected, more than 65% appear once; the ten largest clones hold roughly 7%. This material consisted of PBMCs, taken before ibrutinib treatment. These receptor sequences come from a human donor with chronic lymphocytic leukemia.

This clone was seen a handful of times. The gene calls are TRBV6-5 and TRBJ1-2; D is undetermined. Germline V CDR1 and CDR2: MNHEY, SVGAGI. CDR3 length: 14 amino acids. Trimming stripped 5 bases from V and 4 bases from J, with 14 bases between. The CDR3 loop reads CASSSSRVRYGYTF. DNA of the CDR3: TGTGCCAGCAGTAGCTCCAGAGTCCGCTATGGCTACACCTTC.

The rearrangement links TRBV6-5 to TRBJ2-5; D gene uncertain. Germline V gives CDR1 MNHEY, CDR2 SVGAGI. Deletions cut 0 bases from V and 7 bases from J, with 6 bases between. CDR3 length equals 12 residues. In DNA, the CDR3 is TGTGCCAGCAGTTACTCGATGGGGACCCAGTACTTC. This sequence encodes CASSYSMGTQYF.

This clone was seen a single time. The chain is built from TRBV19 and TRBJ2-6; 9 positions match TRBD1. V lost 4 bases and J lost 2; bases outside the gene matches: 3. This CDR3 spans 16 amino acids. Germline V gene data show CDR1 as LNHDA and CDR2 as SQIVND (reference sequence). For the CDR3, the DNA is TGTGCCAGTAGTACTTGGACAGGGGCTGGGGCCAACGTCCTGACTTTC. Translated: CASSTWTGAGANVLTF.

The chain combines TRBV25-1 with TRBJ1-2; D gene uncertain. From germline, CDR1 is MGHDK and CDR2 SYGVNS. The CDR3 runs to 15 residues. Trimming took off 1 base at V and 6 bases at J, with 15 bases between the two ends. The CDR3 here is CASSEFEALGDGYTF. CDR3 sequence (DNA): TGTGCCAGCAGTGAATTCGAGGCCTTGGGAGATGGCTACACCTTC.

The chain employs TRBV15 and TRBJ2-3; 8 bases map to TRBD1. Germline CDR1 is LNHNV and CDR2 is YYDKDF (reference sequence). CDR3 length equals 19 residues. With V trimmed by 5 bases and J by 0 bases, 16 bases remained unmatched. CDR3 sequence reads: CATSVSSSPGGWSTDTQYF. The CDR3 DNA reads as TGTGCCACCAGCGTATCTTCCTCTCCAGGGGGCTGGAGCACAGATACGCAGTATTTT.

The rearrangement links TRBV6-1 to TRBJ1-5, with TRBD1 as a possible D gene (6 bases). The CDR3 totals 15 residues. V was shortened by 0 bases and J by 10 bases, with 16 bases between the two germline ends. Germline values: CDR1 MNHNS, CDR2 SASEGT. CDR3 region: CASSEARGGTSPQHF. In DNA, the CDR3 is TGTGCCAGCAGTGAAGCAAGGGGGGGGACATCACCCCAGCATTTT.

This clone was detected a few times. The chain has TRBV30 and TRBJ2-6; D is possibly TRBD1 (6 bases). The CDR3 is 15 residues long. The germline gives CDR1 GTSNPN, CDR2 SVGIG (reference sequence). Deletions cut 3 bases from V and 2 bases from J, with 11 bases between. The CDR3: CAWRYTGTGANVLTF. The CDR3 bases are TGTGCCTGGAGGTATACAGGGACTGGGGCCAACGTCCTGACTTTC.

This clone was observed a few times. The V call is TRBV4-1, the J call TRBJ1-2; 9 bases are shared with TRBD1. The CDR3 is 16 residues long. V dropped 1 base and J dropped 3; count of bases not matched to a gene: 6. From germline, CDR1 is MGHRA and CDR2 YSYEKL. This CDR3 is CASSQVGTGRYYGYTF. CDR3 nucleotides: TGCGCCAGCAGCCAAGTTGGGACAGGGAGATACTATGGCTACACCTTC.

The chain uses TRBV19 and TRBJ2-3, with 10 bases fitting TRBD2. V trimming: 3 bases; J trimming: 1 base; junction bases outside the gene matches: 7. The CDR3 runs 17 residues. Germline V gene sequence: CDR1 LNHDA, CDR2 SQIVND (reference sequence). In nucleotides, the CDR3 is TGTGCCAGTAGTATTGAAGCGGGAGGGCCGGGCACAGATACGCAGTATTTT. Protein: CASSIEAGGPGTDTQYF. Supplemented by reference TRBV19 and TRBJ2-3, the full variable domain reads DGGITQSPKYLFRKEGQNVTLSCEQNLNHDAMYWYRQDPGQGLRLIYYSQIVNDFQKGDIAEGYSVSREKKESFPLTVTSAQKNPTAFYLCASSIEAGGPGTDTQYFGPGTRLTVL.

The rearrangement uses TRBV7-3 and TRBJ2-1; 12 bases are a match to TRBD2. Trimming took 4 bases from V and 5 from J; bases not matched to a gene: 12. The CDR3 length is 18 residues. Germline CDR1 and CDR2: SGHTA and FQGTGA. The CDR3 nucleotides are TGTGCCAGCAGCTCAGGACTAGCGGGGTGGAGGTTTGACAATGAGCAGTTCTTC. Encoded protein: CASSSGLAGWRFDNEQFF.

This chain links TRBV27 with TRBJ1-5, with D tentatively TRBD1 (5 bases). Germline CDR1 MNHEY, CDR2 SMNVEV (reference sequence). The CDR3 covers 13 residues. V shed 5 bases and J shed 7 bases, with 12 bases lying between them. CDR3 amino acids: CASSREGWQPQHF. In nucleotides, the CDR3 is TGTGCCAGCAGTCGAGAGGGGTGGCAGCCCCAGCATTTT.

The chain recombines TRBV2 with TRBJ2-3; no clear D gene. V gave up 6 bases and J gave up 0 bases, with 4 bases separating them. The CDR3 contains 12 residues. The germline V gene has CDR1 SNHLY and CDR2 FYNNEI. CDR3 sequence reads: CASRRSTDTQYF. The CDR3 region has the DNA TGTGCCAGCAGGCGGAGCACAGATACGCAGTATTTT.

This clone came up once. In nucleotides, the CDR3 is TGTGCCAGCAACGGACAGGGGCCAGATACGCAGTATTTT. Protein sequence: CASNGQGPDTQYF. This sequence joins TRBV7-9 and TRBJ2-3, with TRBD1 matching 9 bases. The CDR3 consists of 13 residues. Germline V gene sequence: CDR1 SEHNR, CDR2 FQNEAQ (reference sequence). Trimming removed 7 bases from V and 4 bases from J; junction bases left unmatched: 3.

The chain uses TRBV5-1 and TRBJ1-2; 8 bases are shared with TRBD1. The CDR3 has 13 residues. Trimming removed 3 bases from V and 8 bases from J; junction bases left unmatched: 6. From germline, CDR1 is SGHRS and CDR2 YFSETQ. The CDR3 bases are TGCGCCAGCAGCTACGGACAGGGTGAAGGCTACACCTTC. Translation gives CASSYGQGEGYTF.

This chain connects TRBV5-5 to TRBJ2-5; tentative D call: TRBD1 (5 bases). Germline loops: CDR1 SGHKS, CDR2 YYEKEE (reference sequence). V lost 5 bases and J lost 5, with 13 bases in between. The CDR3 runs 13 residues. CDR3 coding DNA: TGTGCCAGCAGTCCCGCAGGGCTGGAGACCCAGTACTTC. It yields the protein CASSPAGLETQYF.

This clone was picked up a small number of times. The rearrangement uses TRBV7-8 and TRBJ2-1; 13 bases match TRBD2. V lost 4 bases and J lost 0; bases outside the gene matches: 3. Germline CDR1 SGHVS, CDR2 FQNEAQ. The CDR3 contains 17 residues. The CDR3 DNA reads TGTGCCAGCAGCTCGGGACTAGCGGGGAGCTCCTACAATGAGCAGTTCTTC. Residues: CASSSGLAGSSYNEQFF.

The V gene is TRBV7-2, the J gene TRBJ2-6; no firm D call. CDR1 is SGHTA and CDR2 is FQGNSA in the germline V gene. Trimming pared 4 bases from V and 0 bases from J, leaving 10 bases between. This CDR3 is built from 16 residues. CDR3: CASSYPTYSGANVLTF. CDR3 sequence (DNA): TGTGCCAGCAGCTACCCGACCTACTCTGGGGCCAACGTCCTGACTTTC.

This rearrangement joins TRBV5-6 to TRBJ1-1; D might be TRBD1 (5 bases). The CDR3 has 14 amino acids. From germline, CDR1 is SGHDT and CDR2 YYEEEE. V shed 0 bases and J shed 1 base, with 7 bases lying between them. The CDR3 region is CASSLDRRNTEAFF. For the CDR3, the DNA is TGTGCCAGCAGCTTGGACAGGAGGAACACTGAAGCTTTCTTT.

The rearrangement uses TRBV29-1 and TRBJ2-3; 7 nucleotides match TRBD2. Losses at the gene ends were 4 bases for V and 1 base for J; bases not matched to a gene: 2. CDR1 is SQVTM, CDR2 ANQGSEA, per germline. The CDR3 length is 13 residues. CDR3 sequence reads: CSVGREGTDTQYF. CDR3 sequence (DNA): TGCAGCGTTGGACGGGAGGGCACAGATACGCAGTATTTT.